Following are 27 T cell receptor beta chains from one sample sequenced in a study of yellow fever vaccine responses in identical twins. TCRdb called the RT-PCR reads again in MiXCR, with one record for every CDR3 protein. The sample carries about 9,000 distinct CDR3 sequences, over 70% recorded once. Material: T cells from blood (PBMCs), unsorted or a sorted subset (not recorded which), obtained before or after yellow fever vaccination (not recorded which). Receptors originate from a woman between 18 and 29 years old who received the yellow fever vaccine.

The chain uses TRBV7-2 and TRBJ2-7; 8 bases map to TRBD2. In germline, CDR1 is SGHTA, CDR2 FQGNSA. CDR3 length: 17 amino acids. Trimming took 0 bases from V and 0 from J; bases not matched to a gene: 7. The CDR3 DNA sequence: TGTGCCAGCAGCTTAGCCGTGCTAGCGGGCAACTCCTACGAGCAGTACTTC. Translated, it gives CASSLAVLAGNSYEQYF.

The chain couples TRBV5-1 to TRBJ2-3; 7 nucleotides agree with TRBD2. V was clipped by 8 bases and J by 2 bases; unmatched bases: 8. In germline, CDR1 is SGHRS, CDR2 YFSETQ. The CDR3 is 14 amino acids. In DNA form, the CDR3 reads TGCGCCAGTCCCCCTCTAGCGGACACAGATACGCAGTATTTT. Protein sequence: CASPPLADTDTQYF.

The gene calls are TRBV2 and TRBJ2-2; TRBD1 agrees at 10 bases. The CDR3 spans 14 residues. Trimming removed 3 bases from V and 6 bases from J; junction bases left unmatched: 1. Germline-derived CDR1 and CDR2 are SNHLY and FYNNEI. The CDR3 DNA sequence: TGTGCCAGCAGTGACGGACAGGGGGCCGGGGAGCTGTTTTTT. It codes for CASSDGQGAGELFF.

The rearrangement links TRBV5-6 to TRBJ2-7; D is unclear. CDR3 length: 15 residues. Per germline, CDR1 SGHDT and CDR2 YYEEEE. Trimming removed 0 bases from V and 3 bases from J, with 13 bases in between. The CDR3 loop is CASSLGTEPYYEQYV. CDR3 bases: TGTGCCAGCAGCTTGGGAACAGAGCCTTACTACGAGCAGTACGTC.

The chain is built from TRBV12-3 or TRBV12-4 and TRBJ1-1, with D possibly matching TRBD1 (5 bases). The CDR3 is 14 residues long. V was pared by 7 bases and J by 0 bases, with 12 bases between. The CDR3 region is CASKDGHLNTEAFF. CDR3 nucleotide sequence: TGTGCCAGCAAGGACGGACACTTGAACACTGAAGCTTTCTTT.

This clonotype was picked up a small number of times. This rearrangement joins TRBV2 to TRBJ1-2; D not resolved. Looked up from germline, CDR1 is SNHLY and CDR2 is FYNNEI. V was pared by 0 bases and J by 5 bases, with 10 bases between. This CDR3 is 14 amino acids long. CDR3 region: CASSEAGIGYGYTF. CDR3 DNA sequence: TGTGCCAGCAGTGAAGCCGGAATTGGTTATGGCTACACCTTC.

This sequence joins TRBV2 and TRBJ1-3; 7 bases are shared with TRBD1. V lost 6 bases and J lost 0; bases outside the gene matches: 8. Germline V gene lookup returns CDR1 SNHLY and CDR2 FYNNEI. The CDR3 totals 16 residues. The CDR3 is CASSPDRSISGNTIYF. DNA for the CDR3: TGTGCCAGCAGCCCGGACAGGTCCATCTCTGGAAACACCATATATTTT.

The V gene is TRBV29-1, the J gene TRBJ2-1; D not certain. The germline V and J ends were trimmed by 5 bases and 5 bases, with 16 bases remaining between them. Germline values: CDR1 SQVTM, CDR2 ANQGSEA. The CDR3 contains 14 residues. The CDR3 region is CSVTVINTDNEQFF. Here the CDR3 DNA reads TGCAGCGTTACCGTTATCAATACAGACAATGAGCAGTTCTTC.

The genes are TRBV20-1 and TRBJ1-1; no firm D call. The V gene lost 1 base and the J gene lost 6 bases, with 9 bases spanning the gap. CDR3 size: 12 residues. Germline CDR1 and CDR2: DFQATT and SNEGSKA (reference sequence). The DNA for the CDR3 is TGCAGTGCTAGAGCACCAGGTCCTGAAGCTTTCTTT. The encoded protein is CSARAPGPEAFF.

CDR3 coding DNA: TGTGCCAGCAGTTTACTCTCTAGCGCGGGCGGGGAGCTGTTTTTT. Translating it yields CASSLLSSAGGELFF. The genes are TRBV28 and TRBJ2-2, with D perhaps TRBD2 (6 bases). The V and J ends lost 2 bases and 7 bases respectively, with 14 bases between them. This CDR3 has 15 amino acids. Germline V gives CDR1 MDHEN, CDR2 SYDVKM.

This chain connects TRBV7-8 to TRBJ1-2; D perhaps matches TRBD1 (6 bases). Deletions cut 1 base from V and 2 bases from J, with 8 bases between. CDR1 and CDR2 from the germline V gene are SGHVS and FQNEAQ. The CDR3 totals 14 residues. The CDR3 protein is CASSLGDNNYGYTF. CDR3 nucleotide sequence: TGTGCCAGCAGCTTAGGGGACAACAACTATGGCTACACCTTC.

This chain joins TRBV12-3 or TRBV12-4 and TRBJ2-1; the match to TRBD1 covers 7 bases. This CDR3 is built from 14 residues. V lost 7 bases to trimming and J lost 12 bases; unmatched junction nucleotides: 15. Here the CDR3 reads CASTVTGTPIGQFF. The CDR3 DNA reads TGTGCCAGCACCGTGACAGGGACACCCATAGGGCAGTTCTTC.

This chain uses TRBV13 with TRBJ1-1; D is ambiguous. Germline V lookup: CDR1 PRHDT, CDR2 FYEKMQ (reference sequence). The CDR3 consists of 13 residues. V shed 0 bases and J shed 0 bases, with 2 bases lying between them. The CDR3 reads CASSLGVNTEAFF. Here the CDR3 DNA reads TGTGCCAGCAGCTTAGGGGTGAACACTGAAGCTTTCTTT.

The chain uses TRBV28 and TRBJ1-5; D is perhaps TRBD1 (5 bases). The CDR3 runs 15 residues. The V gene's germline CDR1 is MDHEN and CDR2 SYDVKM. V lost 7 bases to trimming and J lost 3 bases, with 16 bases between them. CDR3 sequence reads: CASIGNDSPNQPQHF. The CDR3 nucleotides are TGTGCCAGCATTGGAAACGACAGCCCCAATCAGCCCCAGCATTTT.

The chain couples TRBV18 to TRBJ2-2; D gene uncertain. The CDR3 spans 12 residues. Germline V CDR1 and CDR2: KGHSH, LQKENI. V lost 2 bases and J 10 bases, leaving 8 bases between the germline ends. CDR3 region: CASSPMVEELFF. CDR3 DNA sequence: TGTGCCAGCTCACCAATGGTTGAGGAGCTGTTTTTT.

The rearrangement joins TRBV7-9 to TRBJ2-3; the D is unclear. The germline V and J ends were trimmed by 2 bases and 6 bases, with 6 bases remaining between them. The CDR3 totals 12 residues. The germline V gene has CDR1 SEHNR and CDR2 FQNEAQ (reference sequence). The CDR3 protein is CASSLTYDTQYF. For the CDR3, the DNA is TGTGCCAGCAGCTTAACGTATGATACGCAGTATTTT.

The V and J genes are TRBV3-1 and TRBJ2-5, with TRBD2 matching over 7 bases. Germline CDR1 reads LGHDT; CDR2 reads YNNKEL (reference sequence). Trimming cost V 6 bases and J 3 bases; bases outside gene matches: 7. The CDR3 has 14 residues. For the CDR3, the DNA is TGTGCCAGCAGTCACATGGGGGGGAAAGAGACCCAGTACTTC. As protein: CASSHMGGKETQYF.

The CDR3 DNA reads TGTGCCAGCAGCTTGGATAGGACGCGTCGGGAGGCCTATGGCTACACCTTC. Protein: CASSLDRTRREAYGYTF. The V gene is TRBV5-6, the J gene TRBJ1-2; no definite D call. This CDR3 has 17 residues. V lost 0 bases, J lost 4 bases, and 19 bases lay in between. Germline V gene lookup returns CDR1 SGHDT and CDR2 YYEEEE.

The rearrangement links TRBV29-1 to TRBJ2-1, with TRBD2 identical over 11 bases. In germline, CDR1 is SQVTM, CDR2 ANQGSEA. Trimming cost V 7 bases and J 8 bases; bases outside gene matches: 13. The CDR3 runs 15 residues. In DNA form, the CDR3 reads TGCAGCGCCCGGTTTACTAGCGGGAGAGGTTATGAGCAGTTCTTC. Amino acids: CSARFTSGRGYEQFF.

The V gene is TRBV29-1, the J gene TRBJ1-2; 7 positions match TRBD1. Germline CDR1 and CDR2: SQVTM and ANQGSEA. V lost 7 bases, J lost 1 base, and 15 bases stayed unmatched. The CDR3 consists of 16 residues. This chain's CDR3 is CSAYGTRDSHNYGYTF. CDR3 nucleotide sequence: TGCAGCGCCTACGGAACCCGGGACAGCCATAACTATGGCTACACCTTC.

This clonotype was seen only a few times. The rearrangement joins TRBV2 to TRBJ2-1, with 7 bases identical to TRBD2. The CDR3 consists of 15 residues. Germline CDR1 and CDR2: SNHLY and FYNNEI. With V trimmed by 0 bases and J by 4 bases, 3 bases remained unmatched. CDR3 bases: TGTGCCAGCAGTGAAGCAAGCGGGGTGTACAATGAGCAGTTCTTC. Protein: CASSEASGVYNEQFF.

The rearrangement uses TRBV11-2 and TRBJ1-2; TRBD1 matches at 8 bases. Germline V gene sequence: CDR1 SGHAT, CDR2 FQNNGV. This CDR3 region has 15 residues. V shed 5 bases, J shed 4 bases, and the junction held 9 bases outside the gene matches. The CDR3 reads CASSPGAGGLYGYTF. DNA of the CDR3: TGTGCCAGCAGCCCAGGGGCAGGGGGCCTCTATGGCTACACCTTC.

In nucleotides, the CDR3 is TGTGCCAGCAGCCTAACCGGGACAGGGGATTCACCCCTCCACTTT. It is translated as CASSLTGTGDSPLHF. The chain joins TRBV3-1 to TRBJ1-6; 10 bases fit TRBD1. The ends lost 4 bases at V and 8 bases at J; junction bases unmatched: 5. CDR3 length equals 15 residues. In germline, CDR1 is LGHDT, CDR2 YNNKEL (reference sequence).

In this sample, this clonotype turned up once. CDR3 protein: CASSGGQGSYGYTF. In DNA, the CDR3 is TGTGCCAGCAGCGGCGGACAGGGGAGCTATGGCTACACCTTC. J is TRBJ1-2 and V is TRBV2, with 9 nucleotides matching TRBD1. Germline assignment: CDR1 SNHLY and CDR2 FYNNEI. The trim removed 6 bases at V and 4 bases at J, leaving 6 bases unmatched. The CDR3 contains 14 residues.

The V call is TRBV12-3 or TRBV12-4, the J call TRBJ1-6; D gene ambiguous. Trimming removed 3 bases from V and 10 bases from J, with 16 bases in between. The length of the CDR3 is 15 residues. The CDR3 coding sequence is TGTGCCAGCAGTTTGACAAGGCGCGGGGAATCACCCCTCCACTTT. It encodes CASSLTRRGESPLHF.

This chain connects TRBV20-1 to TRBJ2-2, with 7 nucleotides matching TRBD2. This CDR3 is built from 16 residues. Germline V gene sequence: CDR1 DFQATT, CDR2 SNEGSKA (reference sequence). Trimming removed 0 bases from V and 2 bases from J; junction bases left unmatched: 6. The CDR3 DNA is TGCAGTGCTAGAGATTGGTCTAGCGGAAACACCGGGGAGCTGTTTTTT. Protein: CSARDWSSGNTGELFF.

The genes are TRBV3-1 and TRBJ2-3, with D possibly matching TRBD2 (5 bases). V lost 8 bases to trimming and J lost 2 bases, with 17 bases between them. The length of the CDR3 is 15 residues. Germline CDR1 and CDR2: LGHDT and YNNKEL (reference sequence). The CDR3 is CASSGPGSNTDTQYF. The DNA of the CDR3 is TGTGCCAGCTCAGGTCCGGGGTCCAACACAGATACGCAGTATTTT.